This T cell receptor (beta chain) was captured in a study of blood T cell repertoires in COVID-19. With 1 base removed from V and 0 bases from J, the gap between germline ends came to 8 bases. This CDR3 is built from 16 residues. Germline CDR1 KGHDR, CDR2 SFDVKD. The method was immunoSEQ multiplex PCR; TCRdb's version includes in-frame clones alone and lacks a portion of them. The sample yields 200,000 to 250,000 clones, more than 75% seen once. Material: peripheral blood. This clonotype originated in a human donor in a cohort sampled during active COVID-19. This chain connects TRBV24-1 to TRBJ2-2; D perhaps matches TRBD1 (5 bases). The CDR3 protein is CATSDFQGANTGELFF. The CDR3 DNA reads TGTGCCACCAGTGATTTCCAGGGTGCGAACACCGGGGAGCTGTTTTTT.